These 14 T cell receptor beta chains share one sample of origin, sequenced in a study of T cell repertoires in cytomegalovirus infection. TCRdb reprocessed the reads with MiXCR, giving one entry per CDR3 protein. Of approximately 500,000 distinct CDR3 sequences in the sample, 16% were seen once. Sequenced material: CD8+ T cells from PBMCs. These receptors came from a human donor in good health (CMV status not recorded). Some clones in this sample may be carry-over from other donors' samples.

This chain uses TRBV11-2 with TRBJ1-4; 11 bases align to TRBD1. This CDR3 is built from 14 residues. CDR1 and CDR2 from the germline V gene are SGHAT and FQNNGV. J gave up 7 bases and V 5 bases, and 3 bases lay outside the gene matches. The CDR3 bases are TGTGCCAGCAGCCGGGACAGGGGGGGTGAAAAACTGTTTTTT. This translates into CASSRDRGGEKLFF.

This chain joins TRBV27 and TRBJ1-1; D is possibly TRBD1 (5 bases). The CDR3 is 11 residues long. V lost 4 bases to trimming and J lost 11 bases, with 11 bases between them. CDR1 MNHEY and CDR2 SMNVEV come from the germline V gene (reference sequence). CDR3 protein: CASSWAGRAFF. CDR3 DNA sequence: TGTGCCAGCAGTTGGGCAGGGCGGGCTTTCTTT.

The chain recombines TRBV27 with TRBJ2-3, with D unclear. Trimming removed 2 bases at V and 6 bases at J, with 12 bases between. Germline V gives CDR1 MNHEY, CDR2 SMNVEV (reference sequence). The CDR3 runs 14 residues. The DNA of the CDR3 is TGTGCCAGCAGTTTAGCCACCCCTTCCGATACGCAGTATTTT. Amino acid sequence: CASSLATPSDTQYF.

This clonotype has just a few counts. The chain joins TRBV6-2 or TRBV6-3 to TRBJ2-5; D is unresolved. Germline-derived CDR1 and CDR2 are MNHEY and SVGEGT. The V and J ends lost 6 bases and 3 bases respectively, with 8 bases between them. The CDR3 extends over 12 amino acids. CDR3 DNA: TGTGCCAGCAGGTCCACCAAAGAGACCCAGTACTTC. It specifies CASRSTKETQYF.

A remark on this clonotype: The germline gene is not matched at one end of the junction; a read error may be the cause. The V gene is TRBV6-5, the J gene TRBJ1-5, with 8 bases identical to TRBD1. CDR3 size: 14 residues. Germline V gene sequence: CDR1 MNHEY, CDR2 SVGAGI. This chain's CDR3 is CASSPDRGNQPQRF. The CDR3, as DNA: TGTGCCAGCAGCCCTGACAGGGGCAATCAGCCCCAGCGTTTT.

In its sample, this clonotype was seen many times. The chain joins TRBV11-2 to TRBJ2-7; TRBD2 agrees at 10 bases. With 2 bases clipped from V and 3 bases from J, the junction kept 7 bases outside the gene matches. CDR1 is SGHAT and CDR2 is FQNNGV in the germline V gene. The CDR3 is 16 residues long. The CDR3 here is CASSLSPTSGFYEQYF. CDR3 DNA sequence: TGTGCCAGCAGCTTAAGCCCGACTAGCGGGTTCTACGAGCAGTACTTC.

This clonotype was seen a few times. A read error may account for a junction end that differs from germline. V gene TRBV7-7 combines with J gene TRBJ1-1; the D is unclear. Germline V gene lookup returns CDR1 SSHAT and CDR2 FNYEAQ (reference sequence). CDR3 size: 15 residues. The CDR3: CASRPLVGSDTEAFF. The DNA for the CDR3 is TGTGCTAGCAGGCCCCTTGTTGGGTCGGACACTGAAGCTTTCTTT.

This clonotype was observed at least ten times. This sequence joins TRBV6-5 and TRBJ2-7; TRBD1 matches 7 bases. CDR1 and CDR2 (germline): MNHEY, SVGAGI. After removal of 0 bases from V and 1 base from J, the junction contained 6 bases not matched to a gene. This CDR3 is built from 16 residues. CDR3 in amino acids: CASSYSTGQVSYEQYF. The CDR3 DNA reads as TGTGCCAGCAGTTACTCGACCGGACAGGTGTCCTACGAGCAGTACTTC.

Ten or more counts support this clonotype. This sequence joins TRBV5-5 and TRBJ1-5; D is undetermined. The germline gives CDR1 SGHKS, CDR2 YYEKEE (reference sequence). This CDR3 region has 20 residues. V gave up 3 bases and J gave up 0 bases, with 25 bases separating them. CDR3 nucleotides: TGTGCCAGCAGCTGGGATTTAGGCAGCCCCCCAATGAATAGCAATCAGCCCCAGCATTTT. Translated, it gives CASSWDLGSPPMNSNQPQHF.

This clonotype has only a few counts. The chain recombines TRBV20-1 with TRBJ1-1; possibly TRBD1 for D (5 bases). This CDR3 region has 13 residues. CDR1 and CDR2 (germline): DFQATT, SNEGSKA (reference sequence). CDR3 bases: TGCAGGGGGGATGACGGATACAACACTGAAGCTTTCTTT. This gives the protein CRGDDGYNTEAFF.

This clonotype occurred many times. This chain joins TRBV27 and TRBJ2-2; D is possibly TRBD1 (6 bases). Per germline, CDR1 MNHEY and CDR2 SMNVEV (reference sequence). The CDR3 totals 15 residues. Trimming took off 4 bases at V and 1 base at J, with 10 bases between the two ends. This CDR3 is CASSSGGWNTGELFF. As DNA, the CDR3 is TGTGCCAGCAGTTCTGGGGGCTGGAACACCGGGGAGCTGTTTTTT.

The chain joins TRBV2 to TRBJ1-1; D is possibly TRBD1 (6 bases). Germline V gives CDR1 SNHLY, CDR2 FYNNEI. CDR3 length: 17 residues. The V gene lost 6 bases and the J gene lost 0 bases, with 20 bases spanning the gap. CDR3 nucleotides: TGTGCCAGCAGCAGGAGAGAGGGGGGGGGGTTGAACACTGAAGCTTTCTTT. It specifies CASSRREGGGLNTEAFF.

This clonotype was observed many times. This chain connects TRBV29-1 to TRBJ1-2, with D unclear. The V gene lost 0 bases and the J gene lost 3 bases, with 8 bases spanning the gap. Germline V gives CDR1 SQVTM, CDR2 ANQGSEA. The CDR3 consists of 13 residues. CDR3 amino acids: CSVEDRHDYGYTF. The CDR3 DNA follows: TGCAGCGTTGAAGACCGCCACGACTATGGCTACACCTTC.

J is TRBJ2-1 and V is TRBV20-1, with 11 bases fitting TRBD2. After removal of 3 bases from V and 4 bases from J, the junction contained 8 bases not matched to a gene. Germline values: CDR1 DFQATT, CDR2 SNEGSKA (reference sequence). The CDR3 has 16 amino acids. CDR3 loop: CSASTSGGDLYNEQFF. For the CDR3, the DNA is TGCAGTGCTAGCACTAGCGGGGGAGATCTATACAATGAGCAGTTCTTC.